In its sample, the clone carrying this T cell receptor beta chain was seen a few times. Its antigen is unidentified. These data belong to a study of T-cell reconstitution after alpha-beta-depleted transplantation in children. The library targeted TCRbeta and was prepared with unique molecular identifiers. TCRdb analysed the PCR reads with MiXCR anew, one entry per CDR3 protein. The table lists fewer than 150,000 distinct CDR3 sequences, about 9.6% of them singletons. Study observations and caveats: Among T cells one year after transplant, newly produced cells accounted for most counts and diversity. Where some patients showed high TCRbeta diversity at day 60, it came from recipient T cells and thymic progenitors that had survived. Expanded graft clones numbering several hundred reportedly gave rise to alpha-beta T cells about two months after transplant.

V lost 3 bases, J lost 0 bases, and 13 bases lay in between. CDR1 and CDR2 (germline): SGDLS, YYNGEE. The CDR3 covers 16 residues. The sequenced sample was PBMCs, mostly from graft donor cells, obtained 180 days after TCRalphabeta/CD19-depleted stem cell transplant. The chain uses TRBV9 and TRBJ2-1; no reliable D call. The sequence derives from a girl under two years old who had a stem cell transplant for combined immunodeficiency, so the T cells may come from the graft donor. Here the CDR3 DNA reads TGTGCCAGCAGCGGGACGTCGTCGATCTCCTACAATGAGCAGTTCTTC. This translates into CASSGTSSISYNEQFF.